This T cell receptor (beta chain) was identified during a study of shared clonotypes between healthy human individuals. Study context: Each donor's CD8 memory used one plate, CD8 naive two, each CD4 subset three.

Germline V lookup: CDR1 SNHLY, CDR2 FYNNEI. The V gene lost 0 bases and the J gene lost 2 bases, with 13 bases spanning the gap. This CDR3 is 16 amino acids long. Repertoires were generated with immunoSEQ multiplex PCR, while TCRdb's copy carries only in-frame clones and drops some. The sample lists about 1,800,000 clones; about 95% were seen once. Naive CD8 populations comprised CD45RO-negative cells positively selected for CCR7, excluding terminally differentiated effector memory CD45RA+ cells. Study-wide results and caveats: Estimated richness was generally greater in naive than memory subsets.

For this clone: No antigen is known for it.

Specimen: naive CD8+ T cells sorted from blood. The TCR originated in a man between 18 and 35 years old in good health. V is TRBV2 and J is TRBJ1-1; TRBD1 is a possible D gene (5 bases). This CDR3 is CASSEALAGDNTEAFF. For the CDR3, the DNA is TGTGCCAGCAGTGAAGCGCTAGCGGGGGACAACACTGAAGCTTTCTTT. The entire variable domain, with the rest obtained from reference TRBV2 and TRBJ1-1, is as follows: EPEVTQTPSHQVTQMGQEVILRCVPISNHLYFYWYRQILGQKVEFLVSFYNNEISEKSEIFDDQFSVERPDGSNFTLKIRSTKLEDSAMYFCASSEALAGDNTEAFFGQGTRLTVV.